These 17 T cell receptor beta chains were all obtained from the same sample, sequenced in a study of blood T cell repertoires in COVID-19. Generated by immunoSEQ multiplex PCR, the TCRdb table keeps only in-frame clones and is missing some. The profile shows around 150,000 clones, 70% to 90% of them singletons. Sequences were obtained from PBMCs or T cells enriched from blood (not recorded which). These receptors all come from a woman aged 40-49 years who had recovered from COVID-19.

The count of this clone is one. The chain couples TRBV5-1 to TRBJ1-4, with D maybe TRBD1 (6 bases). The CDR3 is made up of 18 amino acids. From germline, CDR1 is SGHRS and CDR2 YFSETQ. V was trimmed by 0 bases and J by 0 bases, leaving 15 bases between them. The CDR3 loop is CASSLAGGSFSTNEKLFF. Written as DNA, the CDR3 is TGCGCCAGCAGCTTGGCGGGGGGCTCTTTTTCAACTAATGAAAAACTGTTTTTT.

The J gene is TRBJ1-1, the V gene TRBV27; 8 bases map to TRBD1. The V gene end was trimmed by 5 bases and the J gene end by 1 base; junction bases not matched to a gene: 6. From germline, CDR1 is MNHEY and CDR2 SMNVEV (reference sequence). CDR3 size: 15 residues. The CDR3 region has the DNA TGTGCCAGCAGTCTAATCGGACAGGGGAACACTGAAGCTTTCTTT. Residues: CASSLIGQGNTEAFF.

The chain employs TRBV5-1 and TRBJ2-7; possible D gene TRBD1, 5 bases. Germline V gene data show CDR1 as SGHRS and CDR2 as YFSETQ. This CDR3 contains 15 residues. The V and J ends lost 3 bases and 0 bases respectively, with 13 bases between them. CDR3 region: CASSSDSQSSYEQYF. CDR3 DNA sequence: TGCGCCAGCAGCTCCGACAGCCAGAGCTCCTACGAGCAGTACTTC.

The J gene is TRBJ1-2, the V gene TRBV18, with 10 bases fitting TRBD1. Germline loops: CDR1 KGHSH, CDR2 LQKENI. Trimming removed 2 bases from V and 7 bases from J; junction bases left unmatched: 19. This CDR3 is 19 amino acids long. This chain's CDR3 is CASSPKYGARGTGESGYTF. The CDR3 bases are TGTGCCAGCTCACCAAAATATGGGGCGAGAGGGACAGGGGAATCTGGCTACACCTTC.

The chain carries TRBV3-1 (or the pseudogene TRBV3-2) and TRBJ1-1; maybe TRBD1 (6 bases). Germline V gives CDR1 LGHDT, CDR2 YNNKEL (reference sequence). The CDR3 extends over 12 amino acids. Trimming removed 1 base at V and 14 bases at J, with 14 bases between. CDR3 sequence reads: CASSQGRDKCFF. In nucleotides, the CDR3 is TGTGCCAGCAGCCAAGGAAGGGACAAGTGCTTCTTT.

This clone has only a few counts. The chain uses TRBV6-5 and TRBJ1-1; possible D gene TRBD1, 5 bases. The CDR3 length is 15 residues. Trimming cost V 5 bases and J 1 base, with 14 bases left between them. CDR1 is MNHEY and CDR2 is SVGAGI in the germline V gene. The CDR3 here is CASSPTDRPNTEAFF. The DNA of the CDR3 is TGTGCCAGCAGTCCTACCGACAGACCGAACACTGAAGCTTTCTTT.

For the CDR3, the DNA is TGTGCCTGGAGGGGACAGGGGGAATGGGGCACTGAAGCTTTCTTT. Its protein product is CAWRGQGEWGTEAFF. The chain links TRBV30 to TRBJ1-1, with 11 bases identical to TRBD1. From germline, CDR1 is GTSNPN and CDR2 SVGIG (reference sequence). J gave up 4 bases and V 3 bases, and 7 bases lay outside the gene matches. CDR3 size: 15 residues. Looking up the rest from reference TRBV30 and TRBJ1-1 gives the full variable domain: SQTIHQWPATLVQPVGSPLSLECTVEGTSNPNLYWYRQAAGRGLQLLFYSVGIGQISSEVPQNLSASRPQDRQFILSSKKLLLSDSGFYLCAWRGQGEWGTEAFFGQGTRLTVV.

This sequence joins TRBV18 and TRBJ2-3; D gene uncertain. This CDR3 comprises 15 residues. Germline CDR1 reads KGHSH; CDR2 reads LQKENI. V was clipped by 2 bases and J by 5 bases, with 14 bases between them. DNA for the CDR3: TGTGCCAGCTCACCAAGTCGTCAGGTTGAAGATACGCAGTATTTT. Translation: CASSPSRQVEDTQYF.

This clone was observed a single time. J is TRBJ2-1 and V is TRBV11-3, with 7 bases that match TRBD1. The germline V gene encodes CDR1 SGHNT and CDR2 YENEEA. The CDR3 contains 14 residues. Losses at the gene ends were 5 bases for V and 8 bases for J; bases not matched to a gene: 9. CDR3 protein: CASSPGTALDEQFF. CDR3 sequence (DNA): TGTGCCAGCAGCCCCGGGACAGCCCTCGATGAGCAGTTCTTC.

The chain uses TRBV6-5 and TRBJ1-2; D might be TRBD1 (6 bases). V lost 4 bases to trimming and J lost 3 bases, with 15 bases between them. CDR3 length equals 15 residues. Per the germline V gene, CDR1 is MNHEY and CDR2 is SVGAGI. The CDR3 DNA sequence: TGTGCCAGCAGTTCTATATTGGACAGTGACTATGGCTACACCTTC. Amino acids: CASSSILDSDYGYTF.

The chain joins TRBV29-1 to TRBJ1-1; a weak D match, TRBD1 (5 bases). V lost 4 bases, J lost 1 base, and 16 bases lay in between. This CDR3 comprises 15 residues. The germline V gene encodes CDR1 SQVTM and CDR2 ANQGSEA. CDR3 in DNA: TGCAGCGTTGCTAGGGGAGGACGGGGGAACACTGAAGCTTTCTTT. Protein sequence: CSVARGGRGNTEAFF. The variable domain in full, completed from reference TRBV29-1 and TRBJ1-1, reads SAVISQKPSRDICQRGTSLTIQCQVDSQVTMMFWYRQQPGQSLTLIATANQGSEATYESGFVIDKFPISRPNLTFSTLTVSNMSPEDSSIYLCSVARGGRGNTEAFFGQGTRLTVV.

J is TRBJ1-1 and V is TRBV27, with D uncertain. CDR3 size: 11 residues. Germline values: CDR1 MNHEY, CDR2 SMNVEV (reference sequence). V was pared by 9 bases and J by 8 bases, with 13 bases between. The CDR3, as DNA: TGTGCCAGTTCGGACGGGAACGAAGCTTTCTTT. Its protein is CASSDGNEAFF.

The V gene is TRBV19, the J gene TRBJ2-1, with 7 bases fitting TRBD2. The V and J ends lost 7 bases and 8 bases, in that order; junction bases with no gene match: 14. This CDR3 is built from 15 residues. Germline-derived CDR1 and CDR2 are LNHDA and SQIVND (reference sequence). CDR3 DNA sequence: TGTGCCAGTAATCCCCGGGCGGGAGTATTGGATGAGCAGTTCTTC. It specifies CASNPRAGVLDEQFF.

V gene TRBV12-3 or TRBV12-4 combines with J gene TRBJ2-7, with D perhaps matching TRBD1 (6 bases). CDR3 size: 13 residues. Deletions cut 1 base from V and 5 bases from J, with 9 bases between. CDR3 in amino acids: CASSLVQGNEQYF. In DNA form, the CDR3 reads TGTGCCAGCAGTTTAGTTCAGGGGAACGAGCAGTACTTC.

The rearrangement joins TRBV19 to TRBJ2-2; no firm D call. CDR3 length equals 16 residues. V lost 0 bases and J lost 1, with 9 bases in between. Germline CDR1 is LNHDA and CDR2 is SQIVND (reference sequence). In DNA form, the CDR3 reads TGTGCCAGTAGTATAGATCTCGGGTGGAACACCGGGGAGCTGTTTTTT. Translating gives CASSIDLGWNTGELFF.

This clone is a singleton in its sample. The genes are TRBV19 and TRBJ1-5; D is unclear. Trimming shortened V by 7 bases and J by 6 bases, and 16 bases separated the two germline ends. From germline, CDR1 is LNHDA and CDR2 SQIVND (reference sequence). The CDR3 totals 14 residues. The CDR3 spells CASNPAVVGQPQHF. The DNA for the CDR3 is TGTGCCAGTAATCCGGCGGTGGTCGGTCAGCCCCAGCATTTT.

The chain couples TRBV5-1 to TRBJ1-4; 10 bases map to TRBD1. From germline, CDR1 is SGHRS and CDR2 YFSETQ. The trim removed 4 bases at V and 7 bases at J, leaving 4 bases unmatched. This CDR3 spans 14 amino acids. DNA of the CDR3: TGCGCCAGCAGCACCGGGACAGGGGTTGAAAAACTGTTTTTT. Translation: CASSTGTGVEKLFF.